These 15 T cell receptor beta chains originate from one sample sequenced in a study of CD8 T cells in Susac syndrome. Reverse transcription of about 0.5 to 1 ug RNA was carried out with random hexamers. TCRdb processed the immunoSEQ multiplex PCR reads anew with MiXCR; each CDR3 protein has one entry. The data hold about 150,000 distinct CDR3 sequences, with 90% to 95% observed a single time. Specimen: CD4+ T cells from PBMCs. All receptors derive from a human donor with Susac syndrome.

This rearrangement joins TRBV19 to TRBJ2-7; D is perhaps TRBD1 or TRBD2 (5 bases each). Trimming left V 9 bases short and J 1 base short, with 10 bases between. CDR1 is LNHDA and CDR2 is SQIVND in the germline V gene (reference sequence). The CDR3 has 12 amino acids. This CDR3 reads CASQGDSYEQYF. CDR3 DNA sequence: TGTGCCAGCCAGGGAGATTCCTACGAGCAGTACTTC.

CDR3 nucleotides: TGTGCCAGCAGACAAGGTCTCTTTGAAGCTTTCTTT. Translating gives CASRQGLFEAFF. The genes are TRBV25-1 and TRBJ1-1, with no clear D. The CDR3 is 12 residues long. V was shortened by 6 bases and J by 7 bases, with 12 bases between the two germline ends. Germline CDR1 MGHDK, CDR2 SYGVNS. Complete variable domain (other parts from reference TRBV25-1 and TRBJ1-1): EADIYQTPRYLVIGTGKKITLECSQTMGHDKMYWYQQDPGMELHLIHYSYGVNSTEKGDLSSESTVSRIRTEHFPLTLESARPSHTSQYLCASRQGLFEAFFGQGTRLTVV.

The chain has TRBV29-1 and TRBJ2-2; TRBD1 agrees at 10 bases. CDR3 length: 14 amino acids. CDR1 and CDR2 from the germline V gene are SQVTM and ANQGSEA. The junction had 5 bases not matched to a gene; V was cut back by 6 bases and J by 4 bases. The CDR3 nucleotides are TGCAGCGTGGGATGGACAGGGGGCACCGGGGAGCTGTTTTTT. Protein product: CSVGWTGGTGELFF.

The chain uses TRBV2 and TRBJ1-5; 7 bases agree with TRBD1. V shed 8 bases, J shed 0 bases, and the junction held 7 bases outside the gene matches. The germline V gene has CDR1 SNHLY and CDR2 FYNNEI. The CDR3 extends over 15 amino acids. The CDR3 DNA is TGTGCCAGCGGGGAGACAGGGTATAGCAATCAGCCCCAGCATTTT. It encodes CASGETGYSNQPQHF.

DNA for the CDR3: TGCAGCGGGGGACAGGGGGCCTACAATGAGCAGTTCTTC. Translation gives CSGGQGAYNEQFF. The chain is built from TRBV29-1 and TRBJ2-1; 11 nucleotides align to TRBD1. CDR3 length: 13 residues. Germline V gives CDR1 SQVTM, CDR2 ANQGSEA. V was pared by 7 bases and J by 2 bases, with 1 base of the junction left unmatched.

The rearrangement joins TRBV23-1 to TRBJ1-5, with unresolved D. TRBV23-1 counts as an open reading frame of uncertain function. Deletions cut 0 bases from V and 9 bases from J, with 6 bases between. This CDR3 has 12 residues. CDR3 region: CASSQSGGPQHF. CDR3 nucleotides: TGCGCCAGCAGTCAATCGGGCGGGCCCCAGCATTTT.

This chain connects TRBV6-4 to TRBJ2-6, with 10 bases identical to TRBD1. The germline V gene encodes CDR1 MRHNA and CDR2 SNTAGT. J gave up 0 bases and V 11 bases, and 7 bases lay outside the gene matches. The CDR3 covers 16 residues. CDR3 bases: TGTGCCGAAGGGGACAGGGGATTCTCTGGGGCCAACGTCCTGACTTTC. This gives the protein CAEGDRGFSGANVLTF.

The chain joins TRBV12-3 or TRBV12-4 to TRBJ1-1; 7 positions match TRBD1. V trimming: 4 bases; J trimming: 0 bases; junction bases outside the gene matches: 5. The CDR3 is made up of 15 amino acids. The CDR3, as DNA: TGTGCCAGCAGTTCACAGGGGAAACTGAACACTGAAGCTTTCTTT. Protein sequence: CASSSQGKLNTEAFF.

Only one count was recorded for this clonotype. The chain uses TRBV11-2 and TRBJ1-2, with a tentative D call TRBD1 (6 bases). CDR3 length: 14 amino acids. V dropped 1 base and J dropped 7 bases, with 13 bases sitting between them. CDR1 and CDR2 from the germline V gene are SGHAT and FQNNGV. This chain's CDR3 is CASSLVQGAGGYTF. DNA of the CDR3: TGTGCCAGCAGCTTAGTACAGGGCGCGGGTGGCTACACCTTC.

This chain links TRBV4-2 with TRBJ2-4; TRBD2 matches at 8 bases. CDR1 is LGHNA and CDR2 is YNFKEQ in the germline V gene. The V and J ends lost 1 base and 8 bases, in that order; junction bases with no gene match: 13. CDR3 length: 17 amino acids. The CDR3 sequence: CASSQATGLVGVYIQYF. The DNA of the CDR3 is TGTGCCAGCAGCCAAGCTACGGGACTAGTTGGAGTGTACATTCAGTACTTC.

The CDR3 region is CSANGQLINYGYTF. The CDR3 DNA is TGCAGTGCTAACGGACAGCTCATAAACTATGGCTACACCTTC. The chain links TRBV20-1 to TRBJ1-2, with D possibly matching TRBD1 (6 bases). The CDR3 has 14 amino acids. The germline V gene encodes CDR1 DFQATT and CDR2 SNEGSKA (reference sequence). The V gene lost 4 bases and the J gene lost 2 bases, with 14 bases spanning the gap.

This rearrangement joins TRBV19 to TRBJ1-5; D is uncertain. Per the germline V gene, CDR1 is LNHDA and CDR2 is SQIVND (reference sequence). V was clipped by 3 bases and J by 2 bases, with 11 bases between them. This CDR3 is built from 15 residues. The CDR3 DNA follows: TGTGCCAGTAGTATGGGGAATTGGGGCAATCAGCCCCAGCATTTT. The encoded protein is CASSMGNWGNQPQHF.

The chain has TRBV21-1 and TRBJ2-1; the table's D call, TRBD2, has no DNA check behind it. TRBV21-1 is classified as a pseudogene. The CDR3 length is 17 residues. This CDR3 reads CASSKAKAGGSYNEQFF. CDR3 sequence (DNA): TGTGCCAGCAGCAAAGCTAAAGCGGGGGGTTCCTACAATGAGCAGTTCTTC.

DNA for the CDR3: TGTGCCAGCAGTGGCCTTGGGCAGCCCCAGCATTTT. Amino acid sequence: CASSGLGQPQHF. The chain recombines TRBV6-6 with TRBJ1-5; no definite D call. The V end lost 5 bases, the J end lost 7 bases, and 9 bases lay between the germline ends. The CDR3 runs 12 residues. Germline V gene lookup returns CDR1 MNHNY and CDR2 SVGAGI (reference sequence).

The chain uses TRBV29-1 and TRBJ2-1, with D perhaps TRBD1 (6 bases). The CDR3 runs 13 residues. Trimming removed 5 bases at V and 1 base at J, with 9 bases between. CDR1 SQVTM and CDR2 ANQGSEA come from the germline V gene. The CDR3 region is CSVRTESYNEQFF. In DNA form, the CDR3 reads TGCAGCGTTAGGACAGAGTCCTACAATGAGCAGTTCTTC.